This section outlines one TCR beta chain sequence together with its context. Its specificity is unknown. This entry is derived from a study of OX40 agonist ivuxolimab in advanced cancers. Repertoires were generated with immunoSEQ multiplex PCR, while TCRdb's copy carries only in-frame clones and drops some. The sample yields around 94,000 clones, around 86% seen once. The CDR3 covers 12 residues. After removal of 5 bases from V and 7 bases from J, the junction contained 4 bases not matched to a gene. Germline V gives CDR1 GTSNPN, CDR2 SVGIG (reference sequence). Study results and caveats: Partial responders treated at 0.1-3.0 mg/kg exhibited clonal expansion among the lowest measured.

The rearrangement links TRBV30 to TRBJ1-2, with 10 bases matching TRBD1. The sequences come from CD4+ or CD8+ T cells sorted from blood, collected in a trial of the OX40 agonist ivuxolimab. This TCR came from an adult with an advanced solid tumor such as melanoma, head and neck, liver or kidney cancer. Here the CDR3 reads CAWDRGLSGYTF. The CDR3, as DNA: TGTGCCTGGGACAGGGGGCTTAGTGGCTACACCTTC.